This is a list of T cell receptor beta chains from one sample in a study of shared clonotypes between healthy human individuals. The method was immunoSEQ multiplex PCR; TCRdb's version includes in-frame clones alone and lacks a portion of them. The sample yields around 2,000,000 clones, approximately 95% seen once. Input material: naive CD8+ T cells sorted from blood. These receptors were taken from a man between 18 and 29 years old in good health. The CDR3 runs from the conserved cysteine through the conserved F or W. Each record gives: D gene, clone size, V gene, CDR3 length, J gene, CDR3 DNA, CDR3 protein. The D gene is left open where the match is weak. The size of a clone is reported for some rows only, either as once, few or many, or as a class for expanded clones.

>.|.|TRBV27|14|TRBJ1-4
TGTGCCAGCAGTGTTCGGACAGCCGCTGGGAAACTGTTTTTT
CASSVRTAAGKLFF
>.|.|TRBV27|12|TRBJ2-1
TGTGCCAGCAGTGCCTCTGGGGGTGAGCAGTTCTTC
CASSASGGEQFF
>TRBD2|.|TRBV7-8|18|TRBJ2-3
TGTGCCAGCAGCTTCGGCGGCGTGTTGCGGGGGGGTGTGGATACGCAGTATTTT
CASSFGGVLRGGVDTQYF
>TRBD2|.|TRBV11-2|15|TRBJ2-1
TGTGCCAGCAGCCCTCCCGATAAAGCGGGGAATGAGCAGTTCTTC
CASSPPDKAGNEQFF
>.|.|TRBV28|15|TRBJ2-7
TGTGCCAGCAGTTTATCGAGACTTTTTGCCTACGAGCAGTACTTC
CASSLSRLFAYEQYF
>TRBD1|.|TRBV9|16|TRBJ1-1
TGTGCCAGCAGCGTAGGGAGGGACAGGGTGAACACTGAAGCTTTCTTT
CASSVGRDRVNTEAFF
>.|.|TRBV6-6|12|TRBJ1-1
TGTGCCAGCAGTTATTCCGACAGTGAAGCTTTCTTT
CASSYSDSEAFF
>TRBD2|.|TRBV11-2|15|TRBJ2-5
TGTGCCTCGCACGCGGGGGTTCAAGCCGGAGAGACCCAGTACTTC
CASHAGVQAGETQYF
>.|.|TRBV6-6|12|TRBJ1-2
TGTGCCAGCAGCCTAGACTTCTATGGCTACACCTTC
CASSLDFYGYTF
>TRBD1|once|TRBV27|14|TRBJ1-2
TGTGCCAGCAGTTACGGGACAGGGGGCAATGGCTACACCTTC
CASSYGTGGNGYTF
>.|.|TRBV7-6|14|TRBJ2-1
TGTGCCAGCAGCCCCGGGGCAGCTGACAATGAGCAGTTCTTC
CASSPGAADNEQFF
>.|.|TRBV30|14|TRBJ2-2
TGTGCCTGGAGTGCCCTATCTTATTCCGGGGAGCTGTTTTTT
CAWSALSYSGELFF
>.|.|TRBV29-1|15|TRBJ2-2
TGCAGCGTTGGACAGGACACCTTGAACACCGGGGAGCTGTTTTTT
CSVGQDTLNTGELFF
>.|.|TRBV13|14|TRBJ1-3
TGTGCCAGCAGCTTGTTGGGGACCGGAAACACCATATATTTT
CASSLLGTGNTIYF
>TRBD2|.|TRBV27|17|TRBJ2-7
TGTGCCAGCAGTCCGGATTCGGGACTAGCGGGGAACTACGAGCAGTACTTC
CASSPDSGLAGNYEQYF
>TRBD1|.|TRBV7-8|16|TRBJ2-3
TGTGCCAGCAGACCCCGGACAGGGCAGACTACAGATACGCAGTATTTT
CASRPRTGQTTDTQYF
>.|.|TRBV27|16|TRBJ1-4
TGTGCCAGCAGTCCCTCTTACGGGGAAGTATATGAAAAACTGTTTTTT
CASSPSYGEVYEKLFF
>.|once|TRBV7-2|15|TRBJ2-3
TGTGCCAGCAGCTTAGGGGGAACCAGCACAGATACGCAGTATTTT
CASSLGGTSTDTQYF
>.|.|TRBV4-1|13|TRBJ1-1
TGCGCCAGCAGCCGGGGGGAGGGAACTGAAGCTTTCTTT
CASSRGEGTEAFF
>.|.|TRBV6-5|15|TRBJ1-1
TGTGCCAGCAGTTACTCGTTAGGGGAGGGAACTGAAGCTTTCTTT
CASSYSLGEGTEAFF
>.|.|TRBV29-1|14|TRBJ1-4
TGCAGCGTAGCTGACAGTAGCGGCTATGAAAAACTGTTTTTT
CSVADSSGYEKLFF
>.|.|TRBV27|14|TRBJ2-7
TGTGCCAGCAGTTTATGGCAGGGGTTTAGCGAGCAGTACTTC
CASSLWQGFSEQYF
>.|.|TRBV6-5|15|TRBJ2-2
TGTGCCAGCAGTCCAGGGGGGGAGAACACCGGGGAGCTGTTTTTT
CASSPGGENTGELFF
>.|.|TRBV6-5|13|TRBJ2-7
TGTGCCAGCAGGGTAGGGGCCTCCTACGAGCAGTACTTC
CASRVGASYEQYF
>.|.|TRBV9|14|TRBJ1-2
TGTGCCAGCGGGGGGTTAGCAACGAACTATGGCTACACCTTC
CASGGLATNYGYTF
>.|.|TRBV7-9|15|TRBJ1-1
TGTGCCAGCAGCTTAGTTTCGAAAAGATCCACTGAAGCTTTCTTT
CASSLVSKRSTEAFF
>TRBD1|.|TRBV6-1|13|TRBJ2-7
TGTGCCAGCAGCCTGGGACAGGGCTACGAGCAGTACTTC
CASSLGQGYEQYF
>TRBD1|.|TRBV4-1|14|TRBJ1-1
TGCGCCAGCAGCCCACAGGGGGGATACACTGAAGCTTTCTTT
CASSPQGGYTEAFF
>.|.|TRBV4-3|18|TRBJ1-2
TGCGCCAGCAGCCAAGTGAGGGACGGCCTAAATCTTTACTATGGCTACACCTTC
CASSQVRDGLNLYYGYTF
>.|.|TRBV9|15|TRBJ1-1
TGTGCCAGCAGCGTAGGTTACAGCTTGAACACTGAAGCTTTCTTT
CASSVGYSLNTEAFF
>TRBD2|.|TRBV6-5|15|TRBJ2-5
TGTGCCAGCAGCCGGGGGCGGGAGGGCCTGGAGACCCAGTACTTC
CASSRGREGLETQYF
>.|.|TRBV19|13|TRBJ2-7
TGTGCCAGTAGTATATCGGCGGTCTACGAGCAGTACTTC
CASSISAVYEQYF
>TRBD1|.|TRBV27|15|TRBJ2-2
TGTGCCAGCAGTTTAGGGACAGGGGGCACCGGGGAGCTGTTTTTT
CASSLGTGGTGELFF
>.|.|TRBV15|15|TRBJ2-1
TGTGCCACCCTTTTGGGCAGGGGCCCTTACAATGAGCAGTTCTTC
CATLLGRGPYNEQFF
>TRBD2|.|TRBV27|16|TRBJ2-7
TGTGCCAGCAGCCCACTCAGCGGGCTAGCGGGAGCCGAGCAGTACTTC
CASSPLSGLAGAEQYF
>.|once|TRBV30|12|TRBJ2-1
TGTGCCTGGAGTGATCTAGGGAATGAGCAGTTCTTC
CAWSDLGNEQFF
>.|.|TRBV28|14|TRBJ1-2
TGTGCCAGCAGTTTAAAGGGTGTGTTGGAAGGCTACACCTTC
CASSLKGVLEGYTF
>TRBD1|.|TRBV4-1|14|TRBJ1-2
TGCGCCAGCAGCCCATCAGGGGGCTTCTATGGCTACACCTTC
CASSPSGGFYGYTF
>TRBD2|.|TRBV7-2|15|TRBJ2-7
TGTGCCAGCAGCGCAGGACTAGCGGGCTCCTACGAGCAGTACTTC
CASSAGLAGSYEQYF
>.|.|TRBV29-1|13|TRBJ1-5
TGCAGCTTGACAGCTAATAGCAATCAGCCCCAGCATTTT
CSLTANSNQPQHF
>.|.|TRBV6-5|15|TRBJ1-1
TGTGCCAGCAGCTCAACGGGGGGGCTGGGCACTGAAGCTTTCTTT
CASSSTGGLGTEAFF
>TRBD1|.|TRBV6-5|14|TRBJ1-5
TGTGCCAGCAGTTACCGGACAGGGGGTCAGCCCCAGCATTTT
CASSYRTGGQPQHF
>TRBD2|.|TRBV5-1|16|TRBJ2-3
TGCGCCAGCAGCCCACGACTAGCGGGGGGCACAGATACGCAGTATTTT
CASSPRLAGGTDTQYF
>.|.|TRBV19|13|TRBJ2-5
TGTGCCAGTAACGGCGGGAACCAAGAGACCCAGTACTTC
CASNGGNQETQYF
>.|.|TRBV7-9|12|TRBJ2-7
TGTGCCAGCAGCTGGACTCCTTACGAGCAGTACTTC
CASSWTPYEQYF
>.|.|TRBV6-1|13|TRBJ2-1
TGTGCCAGCAGTGGTGACTATTACAATGAGCAGTTCTTC
CASSGDYYNEQFF
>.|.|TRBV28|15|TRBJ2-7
TGTGCCAGCAGCTCGGAATGGGCAGGGGTGAACGAGCAGTACTTC
CASSSEWAGVNEQYF
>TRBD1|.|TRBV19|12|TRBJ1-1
TGTGCCAGTCAGGGGGCTAGTGCTGAAGCTTTCTTT
CASQGASAEAFF
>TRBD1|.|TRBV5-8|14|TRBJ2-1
TGTGCCAGCAGCCTCGGGACAGGGTTTGATGAGCAGTTCTTC
CASSLGTGFDEQFF
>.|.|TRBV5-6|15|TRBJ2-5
TGTGCCAGCAGCTCCGAAGATCCGTTCCAAGAGACCCAGTACTTC
CASSSEDPFQETQYF
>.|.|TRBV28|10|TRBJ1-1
TGTGCCACCAAGAACACTGAAGCTTTCTTT
CATKNTEAFF
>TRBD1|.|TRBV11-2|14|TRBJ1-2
TGTGCCAGCCCCAGTCCGGGACAGGGTAGCGGCTACACCTTC
CASPSPGQGSGYTF
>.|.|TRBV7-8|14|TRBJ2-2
TGTGCCAGCAGCCCCAGGACAGCCACCGGGGAGCTGTTTTTT
CASSPRTATGELFF
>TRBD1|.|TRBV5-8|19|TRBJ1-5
TGTGCCAGCAGCGGGGGACAGACTTTCGCAGACCATGGCAATCAGCCCCAGCATTTT
CASSGGQTFADHGNQPQHF
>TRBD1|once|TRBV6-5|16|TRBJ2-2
TGTGCCAGCAGTTACGCGACGGGACAGGGGACCGGGGAGCTGTTTTTT
CASSYATGQGTGELFF
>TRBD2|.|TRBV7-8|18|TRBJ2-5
TGTGCCAGCAGCTTAGCGTTGGCGGGAGGATTCGAAACGGAGACCCAGTACTTC
CASSLALAGGFETETQYF
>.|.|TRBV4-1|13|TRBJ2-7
TGCGCCAGCAGCCAAGAGTGGCAGGATGAGCAGTACTTC
CASSQEWQDEQYF
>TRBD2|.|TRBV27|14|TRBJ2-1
TGTGCCAGCAGATTAGCGGGGGGGCCCGATGAGCAGTTCTTC
CASRLAGGPDEQFF
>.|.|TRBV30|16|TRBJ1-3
TGTGCCTGGAGTGCCTGGACGGAATCCTCTGGAAACACCATATATTTT
CAWSAWTESSGNTIYF